This is a list of T cell receptor beta chains from one sample in a study of beta chain features in type 1 diabetes. This table comes from immunoSEQ multiplex PCR, and its TCRdb copy is limited to in-frame clones, with some not included. This sample has some 150,000 clones, with approximately 10% found just once. What was sequenced was central memory CD4+ T cells from blood. The receptors were gathered from a man younger than 30 in good health. The CDR3 runs from the conserved cysteine through the conserved F or W. The D gene is left open where the match is weak. Not every row has a clone size; where given, it reads once, few, many or a size class.

j_call: TRBJ2-3
v_call: TRBV7-3
clone_size: -
d_call: -
cdr3_nt: TGTGCCAGCAGCGCAGGGAACACAGATACGCAGTATTTT
cdr3_aa: CASSAGNTDTQYF

j_call: TRBJ2-7
v_call: TRBV4-2
clone_size: -
d_call: TRBD2
cdr3_nt: TGTGCCAGCAGCCAAACGGCCGGGACTAGCGGGGGTTACGAGCAGTACTTC
cdr3_aa: CASSQTAGTSGGYEQYF

j_call: TRBJ1-1
v_call: TRBV6-6
clone_size: -
d_call: -
cdr3_nt: TGTGCCAGCAGTTACTCGGAGGCTTGGAGCACTGAAGCTTTCTTT
cdr3_aa: CASSYSEAWSTEAFF

j_call: TRBJ2-7
v_call: TRBV6-5
clone_size: few
d_call: TRBD1
cdr3_nt: TGTGCCAGCAGTTACTCTACAGGGGCCTACGAGCAGTACTTC
cdr3_aa: CASSYSTGAYEQYF

j_call: TRBJ1-3
v_call: TRBV7-2
clone_size: -
d_call: TRBD1
cdr3_nt: TGTGCCAGCAGCAAACAGGGGACGGGCACCATATATTTT
cdr3_aa: CASSKQGTGTIYF

j_call: TRBJ2-2
v_call: TRBV7-2
clone_size: -
d_call: -
cdr3_nt: TGTGCCAGCAGCTCACAGGGTTACACCGGGGAGCTGTTTTTT
cdr3_aa: CASSSQGYTGELFF

j_call: TRBJ2-2
v_call: TRBV2
clone_size: many
d_call: -
cdr3_nt: TGTGCCAGCAGGGGGGACTTCAACACCGGGGAGCTGTTTTTT
cdr3_aa: CASRGDFNTGELFF

j_call: TRBJ2-4
v_call: TRBV2
clone_size: -
d_call: -
cdr3_nt: TGTGCCAGCAGTGAGTCGGGGGCCAAAAACATTCAGTACTTC
cdr3_aa: CASSESGAKNIQYF

j_call: TRBJ2-3
v_call: TRBV5-4
clone_size: -
d_call: -
cdr3_nt: TGTGCCAGCAGACGGTCGTCTGGCACAGATACGCAGTATTTT
cdr3_aa: CASRRSSGTDTQYF

j_call: TRBJ2-7
v_call: TRBV7-2
clone_size: -
d_call: -
cdr3_nt: TGTGCCAGCAGCTTAGTCGGTCTCAACTACGAGCAGTACTTC
cdr3_aa: CASSLVGLNYEQYF

j_call: TRBJ1-6
v_call: TRBV28
clone_size: few
d_call: TRBD1
cdr3_nt: TGTGCCAGCAGTTTAAGTGGACAGGGAAATTCACCCCTCCACTTT
cdr3_aa: CASSLSGQGNSPLHF

j_call: TRBJ1-1
v_call: TRBV29-1
clone_size: many
d_call: -
cdr3_nt: TGCAGCGTTCTTAGGCGGACGGTTAACACTGAAGCTTTCTTT
cdr3_aa: CSVLRRTVNTEAFF

j_call: TRBJ2-1
v_call: TRBV28
clone_size: few
d_call: -
cdr3_nt: TGTGCCAGCAGCAGCCCGGCCAACGGAGGCAATGAGCAGTTCTTC
cdr3_aa: CASSSPANGGNEQFF

j_call: TRBJ2-5
v_call: TRBV11-1
clone_size: -
d_call: TRBD1
cdr3_nt: TGTGCCAGCAGCTGGGGACAGCATCAAGAGACCCAGTACTTC
cdr3_aa: CASSWGQHQETQYF

j_call: TRBJ2-3
v_call: TRBV6-6
clone_size: few
d_call: -
cdr3_nt: TGTGCCAGCAGTTACTCGATCCCTCGCACAGATACGCAGTATTTT
cdr3_aa: CASSYSIPRTDTQYF

j_call: TRBJ1-5
v_call: TRBV28
clone_size: -
d_call: TRBD1
cdr3_nt: TGTGCCAGCAGCCCACAGGGGCGCCGGCAGCCCCAGCATTTT
cdr3_aa: CASSPQGRRQPQHF

j_call: TRBJ2-2
v_call: TRBV9
clone_size: many
d_call: -
cdr3_nt: TGTGCCAGCGAATCCCGGACTTACACCGGGGAGCTGTTTTTT
cdr3_aa: CASESRTYTGELFF